A single sample is the source of the 21 T cell receptor beta chains below, sequenced in a study of CD8 T cells in ankylosing spondylitis. TCRdb itself ran the 5' RACE reads through MiXCR, one entry per CDR3 protein. The table has 200,000 to 300,000 distinct CDR3 sequences, 8% to 11% seen once. The sequenced sample was blood, either unsorted or a sorted T cell fraction (not recorded which). The receptor source for this set is a male donor with ankylosing spondylitis or in good health (not recorded which).

In its sample, this clonotype was seen a few times. The chain links TRBV7-9 to TRBJ1-4; 7 bases are shared with TRBD1. The CDR3 contains 16 residues. V gave up 6 bases and J gave up 2 bases; unmatched junction bases: 9. Germline CDR1 SEHNR, CDR2 FQNEAQ (reference sequence). The CDR3 sequence: CASRRQTGATNEKLFF. CDR3 sequence (DNA): TGTGCCAGCAGACGTCAAACAGGGGCCACTAATGAAAAACTGTTTTTT. The whole variable domain, filled in from reference TRBV7-9 and TRBJ1-4, reads DTGVSQNPRHKITKRGQNVTFRCDPISEHNRLYWYRQTLGQGPEFLTYFQNEAQLEKSRLLSDRFSAERPKGSFSTLEIQRTEQGDSAMYLCASRRQTGATNEKLFFGSGTQLSVL.

This clonotype has at least ten counts. The V call is TRBV20-1, the J call TRBJ1-1; no firm D call. The CDR3 has 12 residues. Between the trimmed V and J ends, which lost 6 bases and 2 bases, there was a span of 10 bases. Germline V gene sequence: CDR1 DFQATT, CDR2 SNEGSKA (reference sequence). CDR3 sequence: CSAAQANTEAFF. DNA for the CDR3: TGCAGTGCCGCACAAGCCAACACTGAAGCTTTCTTT.

This clonotype was observed many times. The chain combines TRBV15 with TRBJ2-4; unclear D gene. Trimming cost V 1 base and J 0 bases, with 7 bases left between them. The CDR3 extends over 15 amino acids. Germline V CDR1 and CDR2: LNHNV, YYDKDF (reference sequence). CDR3 amino acids: CATSRVGLAKNIQYF. The CDR3 DNA is TGTGCCACCAGCAGAGTTGGCCTAGCCAAAAACATTCAGTACTTC. The full variable domain, its missing parts supplied by reference TRBV15 and TRBJ2-4, is DAMVIQNPRYQVTQFGKPVTLSCSQTLNHNVMYWYQQKSSQAPKLLFHYYDKDFNNEADTPDNFQSRRPNTSFCFLDIRSPGLGDTAMYLCATSRVGLAKNIQYFGAGTRLSVL.

In its sample, this clonotype was seen many times. This chain joins TRBV10-3 and TRBJ1-2, with D unclear. Trimming removed 4 bases from V and 7 bases from J, with 13 bases in between. This CDR3 region has 13 residues. The germline gives CDR1 ENHRY, CDR2 SYGVKD. The CDR3 nucleotides read TGTGCCATCAGTGTCGGCGGGGTTTCTGGCTACACCTTC. Encoded protein: CAISVGGVSGYTF.

The chain joins TRBV4-2 to TRBJ2-7; no reliable D call. The germline V gene has CDR1 LGHNA and CDR2 YNFKEQ. The CDR3 sequence is 15 residues long. Trimming took off 3 bases at V and 3 bases at J, with 15 bases between the two ends. The chain's CDR3 is CASSQGNTGNYEQYF. CDR3 sequence (DNA): TGTGCCAGCAGCCAGGGTAATACGGGTAACTACGAGCAGTACTTC.

CDR3 residues: CSVERTVTDTQYF. CDR3 coding DNA: TGCAGTGTGGAACGGACAGTTACAGATACGCAGTATTTT. The V call is TRBV20-1, the J call TRBJ2-3; TRBD1 might be the D (6 bases). CDR3 size: 13 residues. V was shortened by 7 bases and J by 3 bases, with 14 bases between the two germline ends. Germline CDR1 DFQATT, CDR2 SNEGSKA (reference sequence).

The table lists this clonotype with many counts. The chain joins TRBV5-1 to TRBJ2-5, with 11 bases lining up with TRBD2. The CDR3 consists of 17 residues. Germline assignment: CDR1 SGHRS and CDR2 YFSETQ. J lost 2 bases, V lost 4 bases, and 10 bases had no gene match. DNA of the CDR3: TGCGCCAGCAGCACGGGAGGGGGGACTAGCGGACAAGAGACCCAGTACTTC. It encodes CASSTGGGTSGQETQYF.

The chain has TRBV20-1 and TRBJ2-2; D not resolved. CDR1 is DFQATT, CDR2 SNEGSKA, per germline (reference sequence). The CDR3 has 12 residues. Trimming pared 4 bases from V and 0 bases from J, leaving 3 bases between. This CDR3 reads CSATANTGELFF. CDR3 DNA sequence: TGCAGTGCTACCGCGAACACCGGGGAGCTGTTTTTT.

This clonotype was detected ten times or more. The chain has TRBV12-3 or TRBV12-4 and TRBJ2-1; TRBD2 aligns across 11 bases. The CDR3 totals 15 residues. The J segment lost 8 bases and the V segment lost 9 bases, leaving 12 bases of the junction unmatched. In nucleotides, the CDR3 is TGTGCCAGTAAACAGGGACTAGCGGATTTCGATGAGCAGTTCTTC. Amino acid sequence: CASKQGLADFDEQFF.

This clonotype came up a few times. The CDR3 region is CSAFSTSGRVSYEQYF. The CDR3 region has the DNA TGCAGTGCTTTTTCGACTAGCGGGAGGGTATCGTACGAGCAGTACTTC. The rearrangement uses TRBV20-1 and TRBJ2-7, with TRBD2 matching 14 bases. CDR1 and CDR2 from the germline V gene are DFQATT and SNEGSKA (reference sequence). This CDR3 is 16 amino acids long. V shed 5 bases and J 4 bases; nucleotides not matched to a gene: 10.

This clonotype occurred many times. The J gene is TRBJ1-1, the V gene TRBV3-1; D uncertain. The CDR3 spans 13 residues. Germline V gene data show CDR1 as LGHDT and CDR2 as YNNKEL (reference sequence). The germline V and J ends were trimmed by 4 bases and 9 bases, with 15 bases remaining between them. The CDR3 DNA reads as TGTGCCAGCAGCCCAGGACCCCCGGGGAAAGCTTTCTTT. It encodes CASSPGPPGKAFF. Full variable domain (remainder filled in from reference TRBV3-1 and TRBJ1-1): DTAVSQTPKYLVTQMGNDKSIKCEQNLGHDTMYWYKQDSKKFLKIMFSYNNKELIINETVPNRFSPKSPDKAHLNLHINSLELGDSAVYFCASSPGPPGKAFFGQGTRLTVV.

This clonotype was seen many times. V gene TRBV20-1 combines with J gene TRBJ2-2; perhaps TRBD2 as D (6 bases). The CDR3 has 13 residues. V lost 5 bases to trimming and J lost 1 base, with 8 bases between them. Germline values: CDR1 DFQATT, CDR2 SNEGSKA (reference sequence). CDR3 amino acids: CSALGLNTGELFF. Here the CDR3 DNA reads TGCAGTGCTCTGGGACTGAACACCGGGGAGCTGTTTTTT.

This clonotype has a count of ten or more. The genes are TRBV20-1 and TRBJ2-5; D might be TRBD1 (5 bases). V was cut by 0 bases and J by 5 bases, with 16 bases left in between. CDR3 length equals 15 residues. The V gene's germline CDR1 is DFQATT and CDR2 SNEGSKA (reference sequence). CDR3 in DNA: TGCAGTGCTAGAGATGGGGCTGCTGTTGGGGAGACCCAGTACTTC. Amino acid sequence: CSARDGAAVGETQYF.

This clonotype has a count of ten or more. This chain links TRBV7-2 with TRBJ1-1, with 7 positions matching TRBD1. Germline CDR1 SGHTA, CDR2 FQGNSA. V shed 5 bases, J shed 5 bases, and the junction held 5 bases outside the gene matches. The CDR3 has 13 residues. CDR3 region: CASSQRQGTEAFF. The CDR3 nucleotides are TGTGCCAGCAGCCAGAGACAGGGAACTGAAGCTTTCTTT. Variable domain in full (rest from reference TRBV7-2 and TRBJ1-1): GAGVSQSPSNKVTEKGKDVELRCDPISGHTALYWYRQSLGQGLEFLIYFQGNSAPDKSGLPSDRFSAERTGGSVSTLTIQRTQQEDSAVYLCASSQRQGTEAFFGQGTRLTVV.

The genes are TRBV18 and TRBJ2-7; TRBD1 agrees at 7 bases. The ends lost 3 bases at V and 1 base at J; junction bases unmatched: 3. Germline assignment: CDR1 KGHSH and CDR2 LQKENI. The CDR3 is 14 amino acids. This CDR3 is CASSPVGQSYEQYF. The CDR3 DNA is TGTGCCAGCTCACCGGTGGGACAGTCCTACGAGCAGTACTTC.

This clonotype was observed many times. The chain uses TRBV3-1 and TRBJ1-2; 10 bases align to TRBD1. This CDR3 has 14 amino acids. The germline V gene has CDR1 LGHDT and CDR2 YNNKEL (reference sequence). Trimming at V came to 0 bases and at J to 8 bases, leaving 3 bases not matched to a gene. The CDR3 here is CASSQDGTGVGYTF. The CDR3 DNA sequence: TGTGCCAGCAGCCAAGACGGGACAGGGGTCGGCTACACCTTC.

Comment on this clonotype: With a much larger clone just one base away, this may be a read error. V gene TRBV19 combines with J gene TRBJ1-5, with D possibly TRBD1 on 5 matching bases. V lost 11 bases and J 2 bases, leaving 22 bases between the germline ends. The CDR3 has 16 amino acids. CDR1 LNHDA and CDR2 SQIVND come from the germline V gene (reference sequence). For the CDR3, the DNA is TGTGCCGCCGACGGAGGAGGGACCCCAGGCAATCAGCCCCAGCATTTT. It is translated as CAADGGGTPGNQPQHF. The full variable domain, with the rest looked up from reference TRBV19 and TRBJ1-5, is DGGITQSPKYLFRKEGQNVTLSCEQNLNHDAMYWYRQDPGQGLRLIYYSQIVNDFQKGDIAEGYSVSREKKESFPLTVTSAQKNPTAFYLCAADGGGTPGNQPQHFGDGTRLSIL.

This clonotype has a handful of counts. The chain recombines TRBV7-9 with TRBJ1-2, with 7 bases aligning to TRBD1. This CDR3 region has 16 residues. Germline V lookup: CDR1 SEHNR, CDR2 FQNEAQ (reference sequence). The V gene end was trimmed by 5 bases and the J gene end by 0 bases; junction bases not matched to a gene: 9. CDR3 protein: CASSLRTGQANYGYTF. CDR3 DNA sequence: TGTGCCAGCAGCCTGAGGACAGGCCAAGCTAACTATGGCTACACCTTC. Full variable domain (outside the CDR3, taken from reference TRBV7-9 and TRBJ1-2): DTGVSQNPRHKITKRGQNVTFRCDPISEHNRLYWYRQTLGQGPEFLTYFQNEAQLEKSRLLSDRFSAERPKGSFSTLEIQRTEQGDSAMYLCASSLRTGQANYGYTFGSGTRLTVV.

This clonotype was counted ten times or more. This chain links TRBV6-5 with TRBJ1-2; no definite D call. Germline lookup yields CDR1 MNHEY and CDR2 SVGAGI. The CDR3 consists of 14 residues. V lost 3 bases and J 2 bases, leaving 10 bases between the germline ends. The CDR3: CASSYEGGNYGYTF. CDR3 in DNA: TGTGCCAGCAGTTATGAGGGAGGGAACTATGGCTACACCTTC.

At least ten counts were recorded for this clonotype. The CDR3 loop reads CSATTGGSYNEQFF. DNA of the CDR3: TGCAGTGCTACCACAGGGGGCTCCTACAATGAGCAGTTCTTC. This chain connects TRBV20-1 to TRBJ2-1; 8 bases line up with TRBD1. Germline V gives CDR1 DFQATT, CDR2 SNEGSKA (reference sequence). The CDR3 length is 14 residues. V lost 4 bases and J lost 0; bases outside the gene matches: 2.

In this sample, this clonotype turned up many times. The V and J genes are TRBV10-3 and TRBJ2-5; D uncertain. The CDR3 loop spans 13 amino acids. In germline, CDR1 is ENHRY, CDR2 SYGVKD. The V end was cut by 6 bases, the J end by 5 bases, with 13 bases between. The CDR3 here is CAIRMEMGETQYF. DNA for the CDR3: TGTGCCATCAGGATGGAAATGGGGGAGACCCAGTACTTC.